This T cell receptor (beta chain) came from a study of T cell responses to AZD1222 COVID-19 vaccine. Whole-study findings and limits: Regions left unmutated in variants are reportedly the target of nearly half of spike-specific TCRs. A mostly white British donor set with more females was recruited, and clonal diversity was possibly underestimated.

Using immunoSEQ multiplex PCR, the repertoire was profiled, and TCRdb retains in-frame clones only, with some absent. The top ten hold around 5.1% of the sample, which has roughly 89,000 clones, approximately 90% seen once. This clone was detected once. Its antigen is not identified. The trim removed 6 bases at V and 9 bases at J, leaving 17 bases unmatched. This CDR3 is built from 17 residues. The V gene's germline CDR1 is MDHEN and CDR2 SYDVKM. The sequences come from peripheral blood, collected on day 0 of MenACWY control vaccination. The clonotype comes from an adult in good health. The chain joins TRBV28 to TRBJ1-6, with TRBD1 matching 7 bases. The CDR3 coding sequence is TGTGCCAGCAGGAGACGAATATCAGGGGGGCAGGGTTCACCCCTCCACTTT. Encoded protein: CASRRRISGGQGSPLHF. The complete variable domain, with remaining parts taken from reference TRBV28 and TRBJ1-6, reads DVKVTQSSRYLVKRTGEKVFLECVQDMDHENMFWYRQDPGLGLRLIYFSYDVKMKEKGDIPEGYSVSREKKERFSLILESASTNQTSMYLCASRRRISGGQGSPLHFGNGTRLTVT.